Listed below are T cell receptor beta chains from one sample, sequenced in a study of T cell responses to AZD1222 COVID-19 vaccine. Some clones are missing from TCRdb's copy, which holds only in-frame ones; the method was immunoSEQ multiplex PCR. The table records 100,000 to 150,000 clones, roughly 85% of them present only once. The sequencing used peripheral blood, collected on day 0 of AZD1222 vaccination. These receptors all stem from an adult in good health. CDR3s include the opening cysteine and the closing phenylalanine or tryptophan. A D gene is named only where the DNA matches it firmly. Clone sizes are given selectively: once, few, many, or a class where the clone is expanded.

TRBV6-6	TRBJ1-1	TRBD1	few	TGTGCCAGCAGTCTAGGTCCTGGGACAGGGGGTCGAACTGAAGCTTTCTTT	CASSLGPGTGGRTEAFF
TRBV7-9	TRBJ2-7	TRBD1	once	TGTGCCAGCAGCTTAGACCCGGGACAGTACGAGCAGTACTTC	CASSLDPGQYEQYF
TRBV7-9	TRBJ1-6	.	.	TGTGCCAGCAGCTTTCCTAGCGGGGTGTTAAATTCACCCCTCCACTTT	CASSFPSGVLNSPLHF
TRBV28	TRBJ2-7	.	.	TGTGCCAGCAGTATAAACAGGGATCCGTACTTC	CASSINRDPYF
TRBV3-1/TRBV3-2	TRBJ2-1	.	.	TGTGCCAGCAGCCAAGATCGAGTTGGGCAGTTCTTC	CASSQDRVGQFF
TRBV14	TRBJ1-6	TRBD1	.	TGTGCCAGCAGCCTTCGACAGGGGGGTAATTCACCCCTCCACTTT	CASSLRQGGNSPLHF
TRBV18	TRBJ1-5	TRBD1	.	TGTGCCAGCTCACCAAGCAGGGGGAACAATCAGCCCCAGCATTTT	CASSPSRGNNQPQHF
TRBV11-2	TRBJ1-2	.	.	TGTGCCAGCAGCCCATTAAAAGGACAGCGTGAACACTATGGCTACACCTTC	CASSPLKGQREHYGYTF
TRBV6-5	TRBJ2-3	TRBD2	.	TGTGCCAGCAGTTACTCCGAACTAGCGGGCCCTACGCAGTATTTT	CASSYSELAGPTQYF
TRBV30	TRBJ2-7	.	.	TGTGCCTGGAGTGTACCGACAGGTTACTCCTACGAGCAGTACTTC	CAWSVPTGYSYEQYF
TRBV7-9	TRBJ1-2	.	.	TGTGCCAGCAGCTTAGCTGGCAGGACCTCTGGCTACACCTTC	CASSLAGRTSGYTF
TRBV19	TRBJ2-7	.	.	TGTGCCAGTAGTATGTTTCAGTCCTACGAGCAGTACTTC	CASSMFQSYEQYF
TRBV2	TRBJ1-3	TRBD1	.	TGTGCCAGCAGTCCTAGACAGGGCCCTTCTGGAAACACCATATATTTT	CASSPRQGPSGNTIYF
TRBV7-9	TRBJ2-1	.	.	TGTGCCAGCAGCTTAGCTGGGAGCTCCTACAATGAGCAGTTCTTC	CASSLAGSSYNEQFF
TRBV7-6	TRBJ1-5	TRBD1	.	TGTGCCAGCAGCCCAGGGACAGGGTCAACAAATCAGCCCCAGCATTTT	CASSPGTGSTNQPQHF
TRBV12-3/TRBV12-4	TRBJ1-1	.	once	TGTGCCAGCAGTTCCGGGTTGAACACTGAAGCTTTCTTT	CASSSGLNTEAFF
TRBV11-3	TRBJ2-7	TRBD2	.	TGTGCCAGCAGCTCGACCGGGACTAGCGGGAGGGGTATTTCCTACGAGCAGTACTTC	CASSSTGTSGRGISYEQYF
TRBV27	TRBJ1-3	TRBD1	.	TGTGCCAGCAGTTCAACAGGGGTTGCAAACACCATATATTTT	CASSSTGVANTIYF
TRBV13	TRBJ1-4	.	once	TGTGCCAGCAGCTTAGACGCGTCCCATGAAAAACTGTTTTTT	CASSLDASHEKLFF
TRBV5-1	TRBJ2-1	TRBD2	.	TGCGCCAGCAGCGCACCGGGACTAGCGGGAAGCTCCTACAATGAGCAGTTCTTC	CASSAPGLAGSSYNEQFF
TRBV29-1	TRBJ2-7	TRBD2	.	TGCAGCGCGGGACTAGCGGTTTACGAGCAGTACTTC	CSAGLAVYEQYF
TRBV9	TRBJ2-2	.	.	TGTGCCAGCAGCTCGAACACCGGGGAGCTGTTTTTT	CASSSNTGELFF
TRBV4-1	TRBJ2-7	.	.	TGCGCCAGCAGCCAAGAACCCAACTACGAGCAGTACTTC	CASSQEPNYEQYF
TRBV6-5	TRBJ2-2	.	.	TGTGCCAGCAACAACCCCAACACCGGGGAGCTGTTTTTT	CASNNPNTGELFF
TRBV5-4	TRBJ2-7	TRBD2	.	TGTGCCAGCAGCTTTCTTAGCGGGGGGGGTTTGCGAGAGCAGTACTTC	CASSFLSGGGLREQYF
TRBV3-1/TRBV3-2	TRBJ1-1	.	once	TGTGCCAGCAGCCAAGGACAGGTGGAACGAGCTTTCTTT	CASSQGQVERAFF
TRBV7-2	TRBJ2-2	.	.	TGTGCCAGCAGCTTACGGGGCGGGCGGAACACCGGGGAGCTGTTTTTT	CASSLRGGRNTGELFF
TRBV6-5	TRBJ1-1	.	.	TGTGCCAGCAGTTTCAGGAACACTGAAGCTTTCTTT	CASSFRNTEAFF
TRBV27	TRBJ2-5	TRBD1	.	TGTGCCAGCAGTTTCTCAAAGGGACAGGGGGGGGCCCAGTACTTC	CASSFSKGQGGAQYF
TRBV7-9	TRBJ1-2	.	.	TGTGCCAGCAGCTTAGACGGAAGAGAGGTAGGGAACTATGGCTACACCTTC	CASSLDGREVGNYGYTF
TRBV7-9	TRBJ1-2	.	.	TGTGCCAGCAGCTTAGGGACAGATACTAACTATGGCTACACCTTC	CASSLGTDTNYGYTF
TRBV10-3	TRBJ2-3	.	few	TGTGCCATCAGTGAGGGTTTCGCGAGGAGCGGCACCCGCACAGATACGCAGTATTTT	CAISEGFARSGTRTDTQYF
TRBV4-1	TRBJ2-5	.	.	TGCGCCAGCAGCCAAGACCTTCGACTTACCCGAGGAGAGACCCAGTACTTC	CASSQDLRLTRGETQYF
TRBV7-3	TRBJ2-7	TRBD2	.	TGTGCCAGCAGCTTAGAAGGTAGCGGGGTATTCGAGCAGTACTTC	CASSLEGSGVFEQYF
TRBV19	TRBJ1-5	.	.	TGTGCCGTATCCTGGTTTGGCAATCAGCCCCAGCATTTT	CAVSWFGNQPQHF
TRBV27	TRBJ2-7	TRBD1	.	TGTGCCAGCAGTTCCCCGGGACAGGGTAAAGAGCAGTACTTC	CASSSPGQGKEQYF
TRBV6-4	TRBJ2-6	.	.	TGTGCCAGCACCGCCGCGGGGGACACCTCTGGGGCCAACGTCCTGACTTTC	CASTAAGDTSGANVLTF
TRBV6-2/TRBV6-3	TRBJ1-1	.	.	TGTGCCAGCAGCTTCACCACTGAAGCTTTCTTT	CASSFTTEAFF
TRBV30	TRBJ1-5	.	.	TGTGCCTGGAATAGTAAGAGCAATCAGCCCCAGCATTTT	CAWNSKSNQPQHF
TRBV7-9	TRBJ1-6	.	.	TGTGCCAGCAGCTCAACCAGGGAAGTCGATTCACCCCTCCACTTT	CASSSTREVDSPLHF
TRBV5-5	TRBJ1-6	.	.	TGTGCCAGCAGCGGGAGACAGATTTCACCCCTCCACTTT	CASSGRQISPLHF
TRBV18	TRBJ1-1	.	.	TGTGCCAGCTCCCCCGTAAACGAAAACACTGAAGCTTTCTTT	CASSPVNENTEAFF
TRBV2	TRBJ1-2	.	.	TGTGCCAGCAGCCCCAAGGTTAGCTATGGCTACACCTTC	CASSPKVSYGYTF
TRBV28	TRBJ2-1	.	.	TGTGCCAGCAGTTTTGACGGAAGCGGATCCTACAATGAGCAGTTCTTC	CASSFDGSGSYNEQFF
TRBV6-5	TRBJ1-2	TRBD1	.	TGTGCCAGCAGTATTATAGGGGACAGGAATCATGGCTACACCTTC	CASSIIGDRNHGYTF